This TCR beta chain was sequenced for a study of T cells in women clearing cervical HPV infection. Data came from immunoSEQ multiplex PCR; TCRdb stores just in-frame clones and leaves some out. In all, the sample yields roughly 25,000 clones. Comment on this clone: The antigen remains unidentified. The missing CDR3 end, 3 residues past where the read stops, is filled in from the germline J gene.

Per the germline V gene, CDR1 is LNHDA and CDR2 is SQIVND (reference sequence). This CDR3 is 15 amino acids long. J lost 6 bases, V lost 3 bases, and 7 bases had no gene match. Findings and limits, study-wide: Controls had more TRBV6-7 (0.16%) than cases (approximately 0.11%).

Sequences were obtained from blood buffy coat. The chain combines TRBV19 with TRBJ2-1; 8 nucleotides match TRBD2. The source of this sequence is a woman between 18 and 75 years old with a cervical HPV16 infection that either progressed to CIN3+ or cleared (not recorded which). CDR3 bases read: TGTGCCAGTAGTATCCCCGGCGGGAGGCCCAATGAG. As protein: CASSIPGGRPNE. From start to end, the CDR3 is CASSIPGGRPNEQFF. Supplemented by reference TRBV19 and TRBJ2-1, the full variable domain reads DGGITQSPKYLFRKEGQNVTLSCEQNLNHDAMYWYRQDPGQGLRLIYYSQIVNDFQKGDIAEGYSVSREKKESFPLTVTSAQKNPTAFYLCASSIPGGRPNEQFFGPGTRLTVL.